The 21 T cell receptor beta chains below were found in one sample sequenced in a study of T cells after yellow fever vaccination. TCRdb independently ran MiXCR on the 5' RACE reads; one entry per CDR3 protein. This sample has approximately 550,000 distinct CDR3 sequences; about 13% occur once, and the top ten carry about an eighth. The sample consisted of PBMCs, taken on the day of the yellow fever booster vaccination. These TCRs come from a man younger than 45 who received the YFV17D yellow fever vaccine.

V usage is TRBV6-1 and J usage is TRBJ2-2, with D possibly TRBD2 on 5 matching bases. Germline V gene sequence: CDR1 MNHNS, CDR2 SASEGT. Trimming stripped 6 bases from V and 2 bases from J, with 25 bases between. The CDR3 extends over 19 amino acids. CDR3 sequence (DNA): TGTGCCAGCAGCGATCTTCAATTCTCGGGAAGTTTCAACACCGGGGAGCTGTTTTTT. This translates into CASSDLQFSGSFNTGELFF.

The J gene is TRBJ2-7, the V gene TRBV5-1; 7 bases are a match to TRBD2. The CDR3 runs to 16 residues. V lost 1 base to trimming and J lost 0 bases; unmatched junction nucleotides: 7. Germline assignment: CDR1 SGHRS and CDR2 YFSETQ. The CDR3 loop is CASSLMAGEFSYEQYF. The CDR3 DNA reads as TGCGCCAGCAGCTTGATGGCGGGAGAGTTCTCCTACGAGCAGTACTTC.

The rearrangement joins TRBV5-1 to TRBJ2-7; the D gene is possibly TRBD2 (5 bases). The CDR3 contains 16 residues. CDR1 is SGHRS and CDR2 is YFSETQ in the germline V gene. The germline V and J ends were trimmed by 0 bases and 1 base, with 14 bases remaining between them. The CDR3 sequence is CASSLVPTSSSYEQYF. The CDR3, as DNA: TGCGCCAGCAGCTTGGTGCCAACTAGTTCATCCTACGAGCAGTACTTC.

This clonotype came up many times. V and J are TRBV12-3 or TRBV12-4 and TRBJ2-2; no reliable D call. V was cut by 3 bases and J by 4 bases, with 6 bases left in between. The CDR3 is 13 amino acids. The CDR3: CASSFSRTGELFF. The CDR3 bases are TGTGCCAGCAGTTTTTCCCGCACCGGGGAGCTGTTTTTT.

CDR3 nucleotides: TGTGCCACCAGCAGAGATCAAGGGAATGAGCAGTTCTTC. This codes for CATSRDQGNEQFF. V gene TRBV15 combines with J gene TRBJ2-1; D is undetermined. Germline CDR1 reads LNHNV; CDR2 reads YYDKDF (reference sequence). V lost 0 bases, J lost 7 bases, and 7 bases lay in between. There are 13 residues in the CDR3.

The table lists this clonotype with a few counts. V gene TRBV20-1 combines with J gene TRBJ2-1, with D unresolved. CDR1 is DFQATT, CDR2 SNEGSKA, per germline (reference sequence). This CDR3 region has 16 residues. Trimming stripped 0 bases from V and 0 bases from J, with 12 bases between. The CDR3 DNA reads TGCAGTGCTAGAGACCCCATCTACGGCTCCTACAATGAGCAGTTCTTC. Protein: CSARDPIYGSYNEQFF.

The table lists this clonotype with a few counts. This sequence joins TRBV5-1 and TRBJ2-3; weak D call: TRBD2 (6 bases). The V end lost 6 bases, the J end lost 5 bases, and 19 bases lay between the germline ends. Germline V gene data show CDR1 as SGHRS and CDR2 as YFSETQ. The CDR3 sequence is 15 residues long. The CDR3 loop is CASMLAGSLIDTQYF. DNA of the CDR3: TGCGCCAGCATGCTGGCCGGGAGTCTCATAGATACGCAGTATTTT.

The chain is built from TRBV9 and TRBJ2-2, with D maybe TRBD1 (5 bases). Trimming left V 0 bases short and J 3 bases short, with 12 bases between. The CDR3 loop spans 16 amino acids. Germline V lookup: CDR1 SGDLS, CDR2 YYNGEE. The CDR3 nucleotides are TGTGCCAGCAGCGTAGGTATCCAGGGCTACACCGGGGAGCTGTTTTTT. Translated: CASSVGIQGYTGELFF.

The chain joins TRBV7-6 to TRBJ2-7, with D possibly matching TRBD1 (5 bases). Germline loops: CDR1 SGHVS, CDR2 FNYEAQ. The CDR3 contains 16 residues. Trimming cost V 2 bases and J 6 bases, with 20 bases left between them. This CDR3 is CASSLLGVGVSGEQYF. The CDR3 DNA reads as TGTGCCAGCAGCTTATTAGGGGTCGGTGTATCTGGCGAGCAGTACTTC.

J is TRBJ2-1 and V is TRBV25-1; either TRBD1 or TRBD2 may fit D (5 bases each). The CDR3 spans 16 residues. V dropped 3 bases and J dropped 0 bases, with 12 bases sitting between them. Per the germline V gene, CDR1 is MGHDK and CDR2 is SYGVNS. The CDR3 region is CASSEARGTSYNEQFF. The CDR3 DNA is TGTGCCAGCAGTGAGGCGAGGGGTACCTCCTACAATGAGCAGTTCTTC.

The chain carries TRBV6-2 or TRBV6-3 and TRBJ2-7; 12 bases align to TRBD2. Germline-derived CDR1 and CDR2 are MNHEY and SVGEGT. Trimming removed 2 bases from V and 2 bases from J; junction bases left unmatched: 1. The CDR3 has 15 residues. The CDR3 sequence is CASSYPSGRAYEQYF. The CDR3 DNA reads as TGTGCCAGCAGTTACCCTAGCGGGAGGGCCTACGAGCAGTACTTC.

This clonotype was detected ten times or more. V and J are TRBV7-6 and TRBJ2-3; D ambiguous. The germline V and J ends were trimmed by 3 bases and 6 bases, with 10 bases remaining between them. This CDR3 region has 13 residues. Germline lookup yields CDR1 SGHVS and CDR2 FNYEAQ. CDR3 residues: CASSLGFGDTQYF. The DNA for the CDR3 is TGTGCCAGCAGCTTGGGGTTCGGGGATACGCAGTATTTT.

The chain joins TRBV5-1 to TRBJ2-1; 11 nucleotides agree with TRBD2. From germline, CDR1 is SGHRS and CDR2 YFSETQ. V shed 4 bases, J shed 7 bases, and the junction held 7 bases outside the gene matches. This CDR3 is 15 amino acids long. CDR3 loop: CASSGGLAATNEQFF. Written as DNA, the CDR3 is TGCGCCAGCAGCGGGGGACTAGCGGCTACTAATGAGCAGTTCTTC.

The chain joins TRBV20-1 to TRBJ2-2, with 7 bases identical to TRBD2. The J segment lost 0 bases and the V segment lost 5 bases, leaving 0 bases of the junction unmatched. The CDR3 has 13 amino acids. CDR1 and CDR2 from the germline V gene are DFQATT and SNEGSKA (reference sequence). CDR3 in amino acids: CSARGANTGELFF. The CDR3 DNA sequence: TGCAGTGCTCGGGGGGCGAACACCGGGGAGCTGTTTTTT.

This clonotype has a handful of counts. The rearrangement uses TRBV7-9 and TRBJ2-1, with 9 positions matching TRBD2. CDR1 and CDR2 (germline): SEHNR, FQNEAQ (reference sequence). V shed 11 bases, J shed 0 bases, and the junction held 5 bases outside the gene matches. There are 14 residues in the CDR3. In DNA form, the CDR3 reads TGTGCCGCGGGGGGGGACATCTCCTACAATGAGCAGTTCTTC. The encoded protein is CAAGGDISYNEQFF.

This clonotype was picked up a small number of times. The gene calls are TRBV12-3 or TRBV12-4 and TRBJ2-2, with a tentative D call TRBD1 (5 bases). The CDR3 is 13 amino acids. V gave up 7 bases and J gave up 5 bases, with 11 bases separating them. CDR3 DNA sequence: TGTGCCAGCAAACAGGCCCCTACCGGGGAGCTGTTTTTT. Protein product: CASKQAPTGELFF.

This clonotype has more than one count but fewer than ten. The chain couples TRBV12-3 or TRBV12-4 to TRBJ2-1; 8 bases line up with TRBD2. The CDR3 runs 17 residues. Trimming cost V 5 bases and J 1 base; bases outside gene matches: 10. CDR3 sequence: CASSRDGLASSYNEQFF. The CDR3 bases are TGTGCCAGCAGTCGAGATGGACTAGCTTCATCCTACAATGAGCAGTTCTTC.

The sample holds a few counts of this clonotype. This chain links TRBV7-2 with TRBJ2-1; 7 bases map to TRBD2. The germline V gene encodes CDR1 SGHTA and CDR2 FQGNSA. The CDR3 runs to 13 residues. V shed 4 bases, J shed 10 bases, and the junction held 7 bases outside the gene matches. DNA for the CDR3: TGTGCCAGCAGCTGGACTAGGCCCGAGGAGCAGTTCTTC. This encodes CASSWTRPEEQFF.

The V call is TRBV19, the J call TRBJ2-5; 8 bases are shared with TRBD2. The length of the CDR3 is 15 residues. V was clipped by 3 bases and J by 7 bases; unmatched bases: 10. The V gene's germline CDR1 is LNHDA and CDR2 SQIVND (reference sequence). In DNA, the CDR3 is TGTGCCAGTAGTATGGGGACTAGAGGTTTGGCGACCCAGTACTTC. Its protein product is CASSMGTRGLATQYF.

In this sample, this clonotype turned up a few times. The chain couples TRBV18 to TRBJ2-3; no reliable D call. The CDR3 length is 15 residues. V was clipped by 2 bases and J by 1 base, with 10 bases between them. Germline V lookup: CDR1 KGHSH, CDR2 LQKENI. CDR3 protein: CASSPSGGRTDTQYF. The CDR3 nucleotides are TGTGCCAGCTCACCATCCGGCGGACGCACAGATACGCAGTATTTT.

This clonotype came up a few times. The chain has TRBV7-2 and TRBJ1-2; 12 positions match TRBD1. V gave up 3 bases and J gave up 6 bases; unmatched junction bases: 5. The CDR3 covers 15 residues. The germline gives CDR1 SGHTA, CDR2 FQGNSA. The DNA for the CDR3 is TGTGCCAGCAGCTTCCAGGGACAGGGGGCACATGGCTACACCTTC. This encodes CASSFQGQGAHGYTF.